One and the same sample provided the 29 T cell receptor beta chains below, sequenced in a study of blood T cell repertoires in COVID-19 (dated by TCRdb to about 2020). Receptors were amplified or captured by the immunoSEQ multiplex PCR assay. TCRdb holds this immuneACCESS table with in-frame rearrangements only. Some clones are missing; in checked studies, unresolved V genes explain under half, and the rest has no known cause. The sample table lists under 150,000 clones, roughly 86% of them with a count of one. The ten largest clones take up about a sixth of the sample. Sequenced sample: peripheral blood. The source is a woman in her forties or fifties who had recovered from COVID-19.

The V gene is TRBV28, the J gene TRBJ1-5; D is unclear. Trimming shortened V by 3 bases and J by 5 bases, and 5 bases separated the two germline ends. Germline V CDR1 and CDR2: MDHEN, SYDVKM. The CDR3 extends over 12 amino acids. This CDR3 is CASSFQYQPQHF. The CDR3 DNA sequence: TGTGCCAGCAGTTTTCAGTATCAGCCCCAGCATTTT.

This rearrangement joins TRBV5-1 to TRBJ1-6; 7 nucleotides line up with TRBD1. This CDR3 has 16 residues. V dropped 2 bases and J dropped 7; count of bases not matched to a gene: 9. Germline CDR1 and CDR2: SGHRS and YFSETQ. CDR3 sequence reads: CASSFVSTRGNSPLHF. As DNA, the CDR3 is TGCGCCAGCAGCTTTGTCTCCACCAGGGGGAATTCACCCCTCCACTTT.

This clone has only one observation. The V gene is TRBV5-4, the J gene TRBJ1-1; the D is unclear. V shed 9 bases and J shed 3 bases, with 18 bases lying between them. Germline CDR1 reads SGHNT; CDR2 reads YYREEE (reference sequence). This CDR3 region has 14 residues. The CDR3 nucleotides read TGTGCCATCCAAAAGAGGCGTTCCGACACTGAAGCTTTCTTT. This sequence encodes CAIQKRRSDTEAFF.

The sample holds one count of this clone. The genes are TRBV5-4 and TRBJ2-1, with D possibly matching TRBD2 (5 bases). Trimming stripped 3 bases from V and 8 bases from J, with 15 bases between. Germline V gene sequence: CDR1 SGHNT, CDR2 YYREEE (reference sequence). This CDR3 has 14 amino acids. In DNA, the CDR3 is TGTGCCAGCAGCTATCCGGAGGCCCCCCATGAGCAGTTCTTC. This codes for CASSYPEAPHEQFF. Combining the CDR3 with reference TRBV5-4 and TRBJ2-1 gives the whole variable domain ETGVTQSPTHLIKTRGQQVTLRCSSQSGHNTVSWYQQALGQGPQFIFQYYREEENGRGNFPPRFSGLQFPNYSSELNVNALELDDSALYLCASSYPEAPHEQFFGPGTRLTVL.

This clone was detected a few times. The J gene is TRBJ1-2, the V gene TRBV30; the D is unclear. From germline, CDR1 is GTSNPN and CDR2 SVGIG (reference sequence). V shed 3 bases and J shed 6 bases, with 14 bases lying between them. The CDR3 has 13 amino acids. Written as DNA, the CDR3 is TGTGCCTGGAGCAGAACCCCCCGTCATGGCTACACCTTC. This codes for CAWSRTPRHGYTF.

The rearrangement uses TRBV5-1 and TRBJ1-2; D perhaps matches TRBD1 (6 bases). The CDR3 has 15 residues. V dropped 4 bases and J dropped 5 bases, with 18 bases sitting between them. Germline V gene sequence: CDR1 SGHRS, CDR2 YFSETQ. Here the CDR3 DNA reads TGCGCCAGCAGCCCGATTGACGACAGGTTGTATGGCTACACCTTC. This encodes CASSPIDDRLYGYTF.

This clone has a single count. This sequence joins TRBV27 and TRBJ2-3; TRBD1 matches 9 bases. Germline CDR1 reads MNHEY; CDR2 reads SMNVEV (reference sequence). The CDR3 is 16 amino acids. Losses at the gene ends were 7 bases for V and 6 bases for J; bases not matched to a gene: 14. CDR3 bases: TGTGCCAGCACCCACAGGGGGCGTTTGGGGCCGGATACGCAGTATTTT. Protein: CASTHRGRLGPDTQYF.

This clone was detected only once. The rearrangement links TRBV7-9 to TRBJ2-1; the match to TRBD2 covers 12 bases. The ends lost 5 bases at V and 4 bases at J; junction bases unmatched: 12. The germline V gene has CDR1 SEHNR and CDR2 FQNEAQ (reference sequence). CDR3 length: 18 residues. CDR3 sequence reads: CASSRAGTSGLRYNEQFF. CDR3 in DNA: TGTGCCAGCAGCCGGGCCGGGACTAGCGGGCTCAGGTACAATGAGCAGTTCTTC.

This clone was counted between two and nine times. The chain joins TRBV6-5 to TRBJ2-1; 9 nucleotides line up with TRBD2. The CDR3 has 13 residues. The trim removed 9 bases at V and 5 bases at J, leaving 5 bases unmatched. Germline values: CDR1 MNHEY, CDR2 SVGAGI. Here the CDR3 reads CASRASGDNEQFF. CDR3 bases: TGTGCCAGTCGCGCTAGCGGGGACAATGAGCAGTTCTTC.

The gene calls are TRBV7-9 and TRBJ1-2, with TRBD1 matching over 8 bases. CDR3 length equals 17 residues. V lost 4 bases to trimming and J lost 6 bases; unmatched junction nucleotides: 16. Germline V gene lookup returns CDR1 SEHNR and CDR2 FQNEAQ (reference sequence). CDR3 loop: CASSSQYQGAVEHGYTF. DNA for the CDR3: TGTGCCAGCAGCTCACAATACCAGGGGGCGGTTGAGCATGGCTACACCTTC. Drawing the rest from reference TRBV7-9 and TRBJ1-2, the complete variable domain is DTGVSQNPRHKITKRGQNVTFRCDPISEHNRLYWYRQTLGQGPEFLTYFQNEAQLEKSRLLSDRFSAERPKGSFSTLEIQRTEQGDSAMYLCASSSQYQGAVEHGYTFGSGTRLTVV.

The CDR3 reads CASSQAGNPNEQFF. The CDR3, as DNA: TGTGCCAGCAGCCAAGCGGGGAATCCCAATGAGCAGTTCTTC. The rearrangement uses TRBV3-1 (or the pseudogene TRBV3-2) and TRBJ2-1; D possibly corresponds to TRBD2 (5 bases). Per germline, CDR1 LGHDT and CDR2 YNNKEL (reference sequence). V lost 1 base, J lost 6 bases, and 10 bases lay in between. The CDR3 runs 14 residues.

This clone was seen a handful of times. The chain employs TRBV19 and TRBJ1-2; D is possibly TRBD1 (5 bases). The germline V and J ends were trimmed by 3 bases and 4 bases, with 9 bases remaining between them. The CDR3 runs to 13 residues. Germline loops: CDR1 LNHDA, CDR2 SQIVND (reference sequence). The chain's CDR3 is CASSIKGIYGYTF. CDR3 bases: TGTGCCAGTAGTATTAAGGGGATCTATGGCTACACCTTC. Supplemented by reference TRBV19 and TRBJ1-2, the full variable domain reads DGGITQSPKYLFRKEGQNVTLSCEQNLNHDAMYWYRQDPGQGLRLIYYSQIVNDFQKGDIAEGYSVSREKKESFPLTVTSAQKNPTAFYLCASSIKGIYGYTFGSGTRLTVV.

The rearrangement joins TRBV10-3 to TRBJ2-2; TRBD1 matches 10 bases. The CDR3 loop spans 16 amino acids. The V segment lost 6 bases and the J segment 4 bases; nucleotides outside the gene matches: 8. Germline assignment: CDR1 ENHRY and CDR2 SYGVKD. CDR3 DNA: TGTGCCATCAGCGGACAGGGGGTTCAAGGCACCGGGGAGCTGTTTTTT. Residues: CAISGQGVQGTGELFF.

The sample holds a few counts of this clone. The genes are TRBV29-1 and TRBJ2-3; weak D call: TRBD2 (7 bases). The CDR3 loop spans 13 amino acids. V lost 2 bases to trimming and J lost 8 bases, with 14 bases between them. Germline values: CDR1 SQVTM, CDR2 ANQGSEA. The CDR3 DNA reads TGCAGCGTTGAAAGGGGGGGGGAAAGTACGCAGTATTTT. It specifies CSVERGGESTQYF.

V and J are TRBV24-1 and TRBJ1-1; tentative D call: TRBD1 (6 bases). The V gene lost 1 base and the J gene lost 12 bases, with 14 bases spanning the gap. Germline V CDR1 and CDR2: KGHDR, SFDVKD. The CDR3 extends over 13 amino acids. The DNA for the CDR3 is TGTGCCACCAGTGATTTCACAGGGAGAAAAACTTTCTTT. It translates to CATSDFTGRKTFF.

The chain employs TRBV6-2 or TRBV6-3 and TRBJ1-5; no definite D call. CDR1 and CDR2 (germline): MNHEY, SVGEGT. This CDR3 is built from 12 residues. Trimming pared 5 bases from V and 5 bases from J, leaving 7 bases between. The CDR3 sequence is CASSRRDQPQHF. CDR3 in DNA: TGTGCCAGCAGTAGGAGGGATCAGCCCCAGCATTTT.

This clone appeared many times. The rearrangement uses TRBV19 and TRBJ2-1; D gene unclear. The V and J ends lost 4 bases and 9 bases respectively, with 13 bases between them. Germline CDR1 reads LNHDA; CDR2 reads SQIVND (reference sequence). The CDR3 is 13 residues long. The CDR3 loop reads CASSTIGGAEQFF. The CDR3 nucleotides read TGTGCCAGTAGTACCATTGGCGGAGCTGAGCAGTTCTTC.

V usage is TRBV7-9 and J usage is TRBJ1-1, with a tentative D call TRBD1 (5 bases). Per the germline V gene, CDR1 is SEHNR and CDR2 is FQNEAQ (reference sequence). The length of the CDR3 is 13 residues. Trimming took 3 bases from V and 4 from J, leaving 9 bases between them. The CDR3 spells CASSLNQGTEAFF. DNA of the CDR3: TGTGCCAGCAGCTTGAATCAGGGCACTGAAGCTTTCTTT. Full variable domain (outside the CDR3, taken from reference TRBV7-9 and TRBJ1-1): DTGVSQNPRHKITKRGQNVTFRCDPISEHNRLYWYRQTLGQGPEFLTYFQNEAQLEKSRLLSDRFSAERPKGSFSTLEIQRTEQGDSAMYLCASSLNQGTEAFFGQGTRLTVV.

This sequence joins TRBV10-1 and TRBJ2-5; 7 positions agree with TRBD1. The CDR3 contains 14 residues. Germline loops: CDR1 WNHNN, CDR2 SYGVQD (reference sequence). V lost 5 bases and J lost 5; bases outside the gene matches: 8. This CDR3 reads CASSPQGMEETQYF. The CDR3 DNA sequence: TGCGCCAGCAGTCCACAGGGGATGGAGGAGACCCAGTACTTC.

This clone has a handful of counts. The chain is built from TRBV2 and TRBJ1-1; the D gene is possibly TRBD1 (5 bases). CDR3 size: 14 residues. The ends were cut back, 6 bases at V and 6 bases at J, with 17 bases in the middle. CDR1 SNHLY and CDR2 FYNNEI come from the germline V gene. The CDR3, as DNA: TGTGCCAGCAGAGCCCAGGGTATTAACGCTGAAGCTTTCTTT. It is translated as CASRAQGINAEAFF.

The rearrangement links TRBV5-1 to TRBJ2-7; 12 positions match TRBD2. Germline V gene sequence: CDR1 SGHRS, CDR2 YFSETQ. This CDR3 is built from 16 residues. After removal of 4 bases from V and 1 base from J, the junction contained 6 bases not matched to a gene. The CDR3 DNA reads as TGCGCCAGCAGCGTGACTAGCGGGGGAGGGTCCTACGAGCAGTACTTC. Translated: CASSVTSGGGSYEQYF.

The CDR3 DNA reads TGTGCCAGCACGGGACAGCTCTCTGGAAACACCATATATTTT. Amino acid sequence: CASTGQLSGNTIYF. This chain links TRBV9 with TRBJ1-3, with TRBD1 matching 7 bases. CDR3 length equals 14 residues. The germline V gene encodes CDR1 SGDLS and CDR2 YYNGEE. Trimming at V came to 6 bases and at J to 0 bases, leaving 3 bases not matched to a gene.

This chain connects TRBV4-3 to TRBJ2-7; possibly TRBD2 for D (6 bases). CDR1 is LGHNA and CDR2 is YSLEER in the germline V gene. The CDR3 length is 17 residues. The ends were cut back, 0 bases at V and 2 bases at J, with 17 bases in the middle. CDR3 residues: CASSQELAGTGTYEQYF. CDR3 sequence (DNA): TGCGCCAGCAGCCAAGAACTCGCCGGGACTGGAACCTACGAGCAGTACTTC.

V is TRBV10-3 and J is TRBJ2-7; D is undetermined. The CDR3 totals 12 residues. The ends were cut back, 0 bases at V and 9 bases at J, with 9 bases in the middle. Germline V lookup: CDR1 ENHRY, CDR2 SYGVKD. The CDR3 here is CAISESLPVQYF. The CDR3 nucleotides read TGTGCCATCAGTGAGTCACTACCTGTGCAGTACTTC.

V gene TRBV6-6 combines with J gene TRBJ1-3; D is ambiguous. The CDR3 is made up of 15 amino acids. Germline values: CDR1 MNHNY, CDR2 SVGAGI (reference sequence). V lost 0 bases and J 4 bases, leaving 10 bases between the germline ends. The CDR3 loop reads CASSYSGGVGNTIYF. For the CDR3, the DNA is TGTGCCAGCAGTTACTCAGGAGGAGTCGGAAACACCATATATTTT.

This clone was seen a single time. As DNA, the CDR3 is TGTGCCAGCAGCTCACCCGACCGGAGGAGGTCCTACGAGCAGTACTTC. It yields the protein CASSSPDRRRSYEQYF. The V and J genes are TRBV11-3 and TRBJ2-7, with a tentative D call TRBD2 (5 bases). V dropped 4 bases and J dropped 1 base, with 17 bases sitting between them. Germline lookup yields CDR1 SGHNT and CDR2 YENEEA. The CDR3 covers 16 residues.

The chain joins TRBV18 to TRBJ2-7, with 10 positions matching TRBD2. The germline V gene encodes CDR1 KGHSH and CDR2 LQKENI. V shed 3 bases, J shed 1 base, and the junction held 12 bases outside the gene matches. The CDR3 contains 18 residues. In nucleotides, the CDR3 is TGTGCCAGCTCACCTATGCCCCAACTAGCGGGGCTATCCTACGAGCAGTACTTC. Translating gives CASSPMPQLAGLSYEQYF.

This rearrangement joins TRBV4-1 to TRBJ2-1; maybe TRBD2 (6 bases). CDR1 is MGHRA and CDR2 is YSYEKL in the germline V gene. Trimming removed 4 bases at V and 2 bases at J, with 12 bases between. The CDR3 totals 15 residues. CDR3 sequence reads: CASSPVGSTYNEQFF. The CDR3 coding sequence is TGCGCCAGCAGCCCCGTCGGGAGTACCTACAATGAGCAGTTCTTC.

V is TRBV7-9 and J is TRBJ1-1, with 10 bases identical to TRBD1. V shed 2 bases and J 7 bases; nucleotides not matched to a gene: 4. The length of the CDR3 is 14 residues. Germline CDR1 reads SEHNR; CDR2 reads FQNEAQ (reference sequence). The CDR3 DNA follows: TGTGCCAGCAGCTTAAGACAGGGGGCCTATGAAGCTTTCTTT. It translates to CASSLRQGAYEAFF.